This record covers a single TCR beta chain. These data are taken from a study of blood T cell repertoires in COVID-19. Germline CDR1 is SNHLY and CDR2 is FYNNEI. The length of the CDR3 is 13 residues. Trimming left V 8 bases short and J 4 bases short, with 12 bases between. The protocol was immunoSEQ multiplex PCR, while the TCRdb copy is restricted to in-frame clones and leaves out a portion. The table includes 75,000 to 85,000 clones, about four fifths detected once. This clonotype originated in a human donor in a cohort sampled during active COVID-19. The sequenced sample was peripheral blood. This chain joins TRBV2 and TRBJ1-3; unclear D gene. In DNA, the CDR3 is TGTGCCAGCGGGAGTCGGGCGGGAAACACCATATATTTT. It codes for CASGSRAGNTIYF.